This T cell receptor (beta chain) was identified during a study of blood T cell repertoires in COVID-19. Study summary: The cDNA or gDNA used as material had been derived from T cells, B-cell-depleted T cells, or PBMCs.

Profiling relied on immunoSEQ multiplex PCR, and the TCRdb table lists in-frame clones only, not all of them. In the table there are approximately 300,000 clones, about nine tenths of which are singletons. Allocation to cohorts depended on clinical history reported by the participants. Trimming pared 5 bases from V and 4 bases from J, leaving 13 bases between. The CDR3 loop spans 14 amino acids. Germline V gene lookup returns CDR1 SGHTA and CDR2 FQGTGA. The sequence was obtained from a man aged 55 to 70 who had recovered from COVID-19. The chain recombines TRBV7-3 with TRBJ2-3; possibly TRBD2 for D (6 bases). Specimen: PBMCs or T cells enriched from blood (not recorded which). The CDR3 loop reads CASSPGRVADTQYF. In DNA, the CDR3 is TGTGCCAGCAGCCCCGGGAGAGTCGCAGATACGCAGTATTTT.